The source of this T cell receptor (beta chain) is a study of T cell clonotyping in hematopoietic cell transplantation. The repertoire was sequenced with immunoSEQ multiplex PCR; TCRdb's copy has only in-frame clones and lacks some. The data contain 27,000 or so clones, less than 75% of them singletons. Noted time point: recipient sample about 28 days before transplant, after cytoreduction. The receptor was isolated from a man aged 50-60 years with myelodysplastic syndrome. Some clones in this sample may be carry-over from other donors' samples. Sequences were derived from peripheral blood mononuclear cells, sampled before stem cell transplant.

As DNA, the CDR3 is TGTGCCAGCAGTCCCGGCCCCTACGGACAGGTTAATAATTCACCCCTCCACTTT. This sequence encodes CASSPGPYGQVNNSPLHF. This sequence joins TRBV28 and TRBJ1-6, with 7 bases fitting TRBD1. CDR3 size: 18 residues. Losses at the gene ends were 5 bases for V and 5 bases for J; bases not matched to a gene: 15. Germline loops: CDR1 MDHEN, CDR2 SYDVKM.